Listed here are 23 T cell receptor beta chains from one sample, sequenced in a study of blood T cell repertoires in COVID-19. The data were produced by immunoSEQ multiplex PCR, yet TCRdb's version contains in-frame clones alone and is incomplete. The table shows 150,000 to 200,000 clones, with about 83% occurring only once. Sequenced sample: peripheral blood. These receptors all come from an older man who had recovered from COVID-19.

V gene TRBV28 combines with J gene TRBJ1-4; a possible D gene is TRBD1 (5 bases). Trimming took off 5 bases at V and 3 bases at J, with 16 bases between the two ends. Germline lookup yields CDR1 MDHEN and CDR2 SYDVKM. The CDR3 is 16 residues long. DNA for the CDR3: TGTGCCAGCAGTGCCCGGTGGGGGGGGGCTAATGAAAAACTGTTTTTT. It yields the protein CASSARWGGANEKLFF.

In its sample, this clone was seen once. V usage is TRBV29-1 and J usage is TRBJ2-7; 11 nucleotides align to TRBD2. The CDR3 runs 14 residues. Per the germline V gene, CDR1 is SQVTM and CDR2 is ANQGSEA. Trimming at V came to 7 bases and at J to 5 bases, leaving 10 bases not matched to a gene. The DNA of the CDR3 is TGCAGCGCCGGAACTAGCGGGGGACGGGACGAGCAGTACTTC. Protein sequence: CSAGTSGGRDEQYF.

The chain combines TRBV19 with TRBJ1-1, with D perhaps TRBD1 (5 bases). V lost 10 bases, J lost 1 base, and 10 bases lay in between. Germline V gives CDR1 LNHDA, CDR2 SQIVND (reference sequence). The CDR3 loop spans 12 amino acids. This CDR3 is CATSDTNTEAFF. The CDR3 region has the DNA TGTGCCACTTCGGACACGAACACTGAAGCTTTCTTT.

The chain has TRBV5-1 and TRBJ2-1; TRBD2 matches at 9 bases. Losses at the gene ends were 4 bases for V and 7 bases for J; bases not matched to a gene: 15. Germline values: CDR1 SGHRS, CDR2 YFSETQ. CDR3 size: 17 residues. The CDR3 DNA reads as TGCGCCAGCAGCGTCCTCCCCGGGCTAGCGGGACGGAATGAGCAGTTCTTC. Translated: CASSVLPGLAGRNEQFF. The variable domain in full, completed from reference TRBV5-1 and TRBJ2-1, reads KAGVTQTPRYLIKTRGQQVTLSCSPISGHRSVSWYQQTPGQGLQFLFEYFSETQRNKGNFPGRFSGRQFSNSRSEMNVSTLELGDSALYLCASSVLPGLAGRNEQFFGPGTRLTVL.

The chain employs TRBV3-1 (or the pseudogene TRBV3-2) and TRBJ2-2; maybe TRBD1 (6 bases). Germline lookup yields CDR1 LGHDT and CDR2 YNNKEL (reference sequence). V was pared by 8 bases and J by 2 bases, with 15 bases between. The CDR3 sequence is 15 residues long. CDR3 loop: CASRDTGKNTGELFF. CDR3 in DNA: TGTGCCAGCCGGGATACAGGGAAAAACACCGGGGAGCTGTTTTTT.

The chain carries TRBV5-4 and TRBJ2-5; 16 bases match TRBD2. Germline CDR1 and CDR2: SGHNT and YYREEE (reference sequence). The CDR3 contains 16 residues. V was pared by 4 bases and J by 5 bases, with 5 bases of the junction left unmatched. CDR3 bases: TGTGCCAGCAGCCTACCGGGACTAGCGGGAGGGGAGACCCAGTACTTC. Its translation is CASSLPGLAGGETQYF.

This rearrangement joins TRBV5-1 to TRBJ2-1, with D perhaps matching TRBD2 (6 bases). V dropped 4 bases and J dropped 8 bases, with 19 bases sitting between them. This CDR3 region has 15 residues. Germline lookup yields CDR1 SGHRS and CDR2 YFSETQ. DNA for the CDR3: TGCGCCAGCAGCCTCGGGAGTTCGGGGTTGGATGAGCAGTTCTTC. Its translation: CASSLGSSGLDEQFF.

The chain is built from TRBV7-9 and TRBJ2-3; D is possibly TRBD2 (5 bases). CDR1 is SEHNR and CDR2 is FQNEAQ in the germline V gene (reference sequence). V dropped 1 base and J dropped 3 bases, with 14 bases sitting between them. CDR3 length equals 16 residues. CDR3 bases: TGTGCCAGCAGCTTAGGGGAGTCTGGCGGGACAGATACGCAGTATTTT. Amino acids: CASSLGESGGTDTQYF.

V is TRBV3-1 (or the pseudogene TRBV3-2) and J is TRBJ2-1; possibly TRBD1 for D (6 bases). CDR3 length: 15 amino acids. Trimming took off 6 bases at V and 5 bases at J, with 17 bases between the two ends. Germline V gene lookup returns CDR1 LGHDT and CDR2 YNNKEL (reference sequence). The CDR3 DNA reads as TGTGCCAGCAGTCCTGACAGGCCTCCCCACAATGAGCAGTTCTTC. The encoded protein is CASSPDRPPHNEQFF.

This chain joins TRBV27 and TRBJ1-3; D gene ambiguous. V lost 2 bases and J lost 0, with 8 bases in between. The CDR3 spans 15 residues. Germline CDR1 reads MNHEY; CDR2 reads SMNVEV (reference sequence). The CDR3 sequence: CASSLSGFSGNTIYF. DNA of the CDR3: TGTGCCAGCAGTTTAAGCGGGTTCTCTGGAAACACCATATATTTT.

This chain joins TRBV2 and TRBJ1-5; possibly TRBD1 for D (6 bases). The CDR3 contains 14 residues. CDR1 SNHLY and CDR2 FYNNEI come from the germline V gene. V dropped 7 bases and J dropped 3 bases, with 13 bases sitting between them. The CDR3 loop reads CASTRDNNNQPQHF. CDR3 DNA: TGTGCCAGCACCCGGGACAATAACAATCAGCCCCAGCATTTT.

The CDR3 reads CASSPIGTGYYEQYF. The CDR3 coding sequence is TGTGCCAGCAGCCCAATCGGGACAGGGTACTACGAGCAGTACTTC. The V gene is TRBV11-2, the J gene TRBJ2-7, with TRBD1 matching 9 bases. V lost 5 bases to trimming and J lost 3 bases; unmatched junction nucleotides: 8. The CDR3 has 15 amino acids. CDR1 and CDR2 (germline): SGHAT, FQNNGV.

This clone has a single count. V gene TRBV29-1 combines with J gene TRBJ2-7; tentative D call: TRBD2 (6 bases). The length of the CDR3 is 12 residues. Trimming removed 6 bases from V and 3 bases from J, with 12 bases in between. The germline gives CDR1 SQVTM, CDR2 ANQGSEA. The CDR3 DNA follows: TGCAGCGTGAAAGGAGCGGGCTACGAGCAGTACTTC. Protein product: CSVKGAGYEQYF.

This chain connects TRBV6-5 to TRBJ2-5; 12 nucleotides line up with TRBD2. V was pared by 6 bases and J by 3 bases, with 2 bases of the junction left unmatched. Germline V lookup: CDR1 MNHEY, CDR2 SVGAGI. CDR3 length: 14 amino acids. In DNA form, the CDR3 reads TGTGCCAGCAGCCGACTAGCGGGAGAAGAGACCCAGTACTTC. As protein: CASSRLAGEETQYF.

V is TRBV19 and J is TRBJ2-2; 9 nucleotides align to TRBD2. CDR1 is LNHDA and CDR2 is SQIVND in the germline V gene (reference sequence). J lost 1 base, V lost 6 bases, and 3 bases had no gene match. This CDR3 has 15 amino acids. CDR3 sequence reads: CASRVREGNTGELFF. The CDR3 DNA reads as TGTGCCAGTAGGGTGCGGGAGGGGAACACCGGGGAGCTGTTTTTT.

V gene TRBV19 combines with J gene TRBJ1-1; 8 bases map to TRBD1. This CDR3 region has 12 residues. Germline CDR1 is LNHDA and CDR2 is SQIVND (reference sequence). Trimming took 10 bases from V and 6 from J; bases not matched to a gene: 7. The CDR3, as DNA: TGTGCCACCTCCCAGGGGGCTTCTGAAGCTTTCTTT. Its translation is CATSQGASEAFF.

The gene calls are TRBV19 and TRBJ2-7; perhaps TRBD2 as D (6 bases). Per the germline V gene, CDR1 is LNHDA and CDR2 is SQIVND (reference sequence). V was trimmed by 10 bases and J by 3 bases, leaving 28 bases between them. The CDR3 totals 17 residues. For the CDR3, the DNA is TGTGCCACGACCGCCGGGCCAGAGGGGCTAGCGAGCTACGAGCAGTACTTC. Translation: CATTAGPEGLASYEQYF.

This rearrangement joins TRBV29-1 to TRBJ2-3; possibly TRBD1 for D (5 bases). This CDR3 is 14 amino acids long. Trimming left V 3 bases short and J 1 base short, with 11 bases between. Per the germline V gene, CDR1 is SQVTM and CDR2 is ANQGSEA. CDR3 residues: CSVDLRVGTDTQYF. As DNA, the CDR3 is TGCAGCGTTGATCTCAGGGTTGGCACAGATACGCAGTATTTT.

This chain uses TRBV27 with TRBJ1-3; D may be TRBD1 (6 bases). This CDR3 has 15 residues. The germline V gene encodes CDR1 MNHEY and CDR2 SMNVEV (reference sequence). V was shortened by 3 bases and J by 3 bases, with 12 bases between the two germline ends. The CDR3 coding sequence is TGTGCCAGCAGTTTGGACATCAGGGGTGGAAACACCATATATTTT. Its translation is CASSLDIRGGNTIYF.

The CDR3 sequence is CASSFHSGVYEQYF. The CDR3, as DNA: TGCGCCAGCAGCTTTCATAGCGGTGTATACGAGCAGTACTTC. This chain joins TRBV5-1 and TRBJ2-7, with D maybe TRBD2 (6 bases). Germline V lookup: CDR1 SGHRS, CDR2 YFSETQ. The CDR3 contains 14 residues. V lost 2 bases and J lost 4, with 13 bases in between.

The rearrangement joins TRBV19 to TRBJ2-5; 9 bases match TRBD1. This CDR3 is built from 13 residues. V was clipped by 6 bases and J by 5 bases; unmatched bases: 4. The germline gives CDR1 LNHDA, CDR2 SQIVND (reference sequence). The CDR3 DNA is TGTGCCAGTAGCCTGGACAGGGGTGAGACCCAGTACTTC. Amino acid sequence: CASSLDRGETQYF.

The chain is built from TRBV7-3 and TRBJ2-1, with 12 bases identical to TRBD2. The trim removed 4 bases at V and 7 bases at J, leaving 5 bases unmatched. This CDR3 is 15 amino acids long. The germline V gene has CDR1 SGHTA and CDR2 FQGTGA. The CDR3, as DNA: TGTGCCAGCAGCTCGGGGACTAGCGGGCGGAATGAGCAGTTCTTC. Protein product: CASSSGTSGRNEQFF. Full variable domain (remainder filled in from reference TRBV7-3 and TRBJ2-1): GAGVSQTPSNKVTEKGKYVELRCDPISGHTALYWYRQSLGQGPEFLIYFQGTGAADDSGLPNDRFFAVRPEGSVSTLKIQRTERGDSAVYLCASSSGTSGRNEQFFGPGTRLTVL.

The chain carries TRBV6-5 and TRBJ1-2, with 8 bases matching TRBD1. The CDR3 has 14 residues. CDR1 and CDR2 (germline): MNHEY, SVGAGI. With 4 bases clipped from V and 12 bases from J, the junction kept 13 bases outside the gene matches. Here the CDR3 reads CASSFRGQGELHTF. CDR3 coding DNA: TGTGCCAGCAGTTTTAGAGGACAGGGAGAACTTCACACCTTC.